This T cell receptor (beta chain) was sequenced during a study of control samples from healthy donors and cancer patients. Assay used: immunoSEQ multiplex PCR; TCRdb lists only in-frame clones, some missing. Among 150,000 to 160,000 clones listed, over 90% were seen once. Trimming removed 7 bases from V and 0 bases from J, with 9 bases in between. The CDR3 length is 14 residues. Germline-derived CDR1 and CDR2 are WSHSY and SAAADI. Sequenced: blood. The TCR comes from a man aged 50-60 years in good health. V usage is TRBV10-2 and J usage is TRBJ1-4; possibly TRBD1 for D (5 bases). CDR3 DNA sequence: TGCGCCAGCAAAGGACAACCAACTAATGAAAAACTGTTTTTT. As protein: CASKGQPTNEKLFF.